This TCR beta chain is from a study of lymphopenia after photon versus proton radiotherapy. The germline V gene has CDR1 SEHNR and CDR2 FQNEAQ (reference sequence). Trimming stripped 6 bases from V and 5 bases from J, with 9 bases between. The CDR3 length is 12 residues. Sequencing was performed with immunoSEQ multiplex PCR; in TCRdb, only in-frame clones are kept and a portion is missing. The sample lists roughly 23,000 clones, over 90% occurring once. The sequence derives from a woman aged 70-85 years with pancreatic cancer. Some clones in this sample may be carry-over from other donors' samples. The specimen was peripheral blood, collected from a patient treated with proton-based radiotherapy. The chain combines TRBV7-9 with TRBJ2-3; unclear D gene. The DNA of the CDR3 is TGTGCCAGCAGTCTCTTAGGAGATACGCAGTATTTT. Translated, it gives CASSLLGDTQYF.